What follows are 17 T cell receptor beta chains derived from one specimen sequenced in a study of blood T cells in healthy people across ages. A second PCR, run for about 7 to 11 cycles, used a sample-barcoded 5' primer plus a J-beta primer mix. Using its own MiXCR run on the 5' RACE reads, TCRdb lists one record per CDR3 protein. The sample includes 650,000 to 950,000 distinct CDR3 sequences, 40% to 50% of them seen just once. The sequenced sample consisted of blood. Source of these receptors: a man aged 55 to 70 in good health.

CDR3 sequence reads: CAISPLVTGAPEAQYF. As DNA, the CDR3 is TGTGCCATCAGTCCGCTGGTGACAGGGGCCCCCGAGGCCCAGTACTTC. The J gene is TRBJ2-5, the V gene TRBV10-3; 8 bases are shared with TRBD1. The CDR3 has 16 residues. Germline CDR1 ENHRY, CDR2 SYGVKD. Unmatched junction bases numbered 17, after V lost 5 bases and J lost 9 bases.

In its sample, this clonotype was seen a few times. The chain is built from TRBV6-1 and TRBJ1-2; no firm D call. The CDR3 sequence is 12 residues long. Germline V gene lookup returns CDR1 MNHNS and CDR2 SASEGT. Between the trimmed V and J ends, which lost 6 bases and 4 bases, there was a span of 9 bases. DNA for the CDR3: TGTGCCAGCAGCCAGCTCCGCTATGGCTACACCTTC. Translation: CASSQLRYGYTF.

The chain is built from TRBV6-6 and TRBJ2-1; D not certain. Trimming left V 0 bases short and J 10 bases short, with 19 bases between. Germline CDR1 and CDR2: MNHNY and SVGAGI (reference sequence). This CDR3 spans 16 amino acids. The CDR3 here is CASSYSDSRPFREQFF. The CDR3 nucleotides read TGTGCCAGCAGTTACTCGGATTCCCGGCCCTTTCGGGAGCAGTTCTTC.

This clonotype was detected only a few times. V is TRBV7-9 and J is TRBJ1-2; a possible D gene is TRBD1 (6 bases). In germline, CDR1 is SEHNR, CDR2 FQNEAQ (reference sequence). This CDR3 comprises 13 residues. V was clipped by 4 bases and J by 6 bases, with 12 bases between them. Written as DNA, the CDR3 is TGTGCCAGCAGCTCTCCAGGGGCCCATGGCTACACCTTC. It encodes CASSSPGAHGYTF. The entire variable domain, with the rest obtained from reference TRBV7-9 and TRBJ1-2, is as follows: DTGVSQNPRHKITKRGQNVTFRCDPISEHNRLYWYRQTLGQGPEFLTYFQNEAQLEKSRLLSDRFSAERPKGSFSTLEIQRTEQGDSAMYLCASSSPGAHGYTFGSGTRLTVV.

The gene calls are TRBV20-1 and TRBJ2-6; D call uncertain. Trimming left V 4 bases short and J 0 bases short, with 13 bases between. The CDR3 totals 16 residues. The germline V gene has CDR1 DFQATT and CDR2 SNEGSKA (reference sequence). The CDR3 region is CSAMVPFFSGANVLTF. The DNA of the CDR3 is TGCAGTGCTATGGTGCCATTTTTCTCTGGGGCCAACGTCCTGACTTTC.

The V call is TRBV25-1, the J call TRBJ1-2; no definite D call. V lost 3 bases, J lost 6 bases, and 14 bases lay in between. The CDR3 is 14 amino acids. Germline V gives CDR1 MGHDK, CDR2 SYGVNS. The CDR3 DNA is TGTGCCAGCAGTGAGCAGGCTCTACCCCATGGCTACACCTTC. This translates into CASSEQALPHGYTF.

This clonotype was seen at least ten times. V is TRBV15 and J is TRBJ2-4; D unclear. The CDR3 totals 15 residues. Germline V gives CDR1 LNHNV, CDR2 YYDKDF (reference sequence). Trimming stripped 0 bases from V and 0 bases from J, with 6 bases between. DNA for the CDR3: TGTGCCACCAGCAGAGATAGTTTAGCCAAAAACATTCAGTACTTC. It is translated as CATSRDSLAKNIQYF.

The genes are TRBV4-1 and TRBJ2-1; possibly TRBD2 for D (7 bases). The ends were cut back, 1 base at V and 10 bases at J, with 17 bases in the middle. The CDR3 is 15 residues long. Germline lookup yields CDR1 MGHRA and CDR2 YSYEKL. CDR3 coding DNA: TGCGCCAGCAGCCAAGCTGGGGGGGGCTTCTTCGAGCAGTTCTTC. This codes for CASSQAGGGFFEQFF.

This clonotype was recorded only once. V gene TRBV12-3 or TRBV12-4 combines with J gene TRBJ2-5; perhaps TRBD1 as D (6 bases). V lost 6 bases and J 13 bases, leaving 24 bases between the germline ends. This CDR3 is 14 amino acids long. The CDR3 loop reads CASSSQGYLAERYF. The CDR3 DNA follows: TGTGCCAGCAGCTCACAGGGATACTTAGCCGAGCGGTACTTC.

For the CDR3, the DNA is TGTGCCAGCAGTTTAGGGGGAAGTACGCAGTATTTT. Translated, it gives CASSLGGSTQYF. The chain links TRBV27 to TRBJ2-3, with D tentatively TRBD1 or TRBD2 (5 bases each). Germline CDR1 MNHEY, CDR2 SMNVEV (reference sequence). The CDR3 loop spans 12 amino acids. Trimming shortened V by 2 bases and J by 8 bases, and 8 bases separated the two germline ends.

This clonotype turned up a few times. The chain joins TRBV6-5 to TRBJ1-2, with TRBD1 as a possible D gene (5 bases). This CDR3 contains 15 residues. The germline V and J ends were trimmed by 4 bases and 6 bases, with 18 bases remaining between them. CDR1 and CDR2 (germline): MNHEY, SVGAGI. For the CDR3, the DNA is TGTGCCAGCAGTTCCCGAGGGGTCCGGCAAAATGGCTACACCTTC. Its translation is CASSSRGVRQNGYTF.

This chain uses TRBV7-9 with TRBJ1-2, with 7 nucleotides matching TRBD1. This CDR3 region has 13 residues. Germline lookup yields CDR1 SEHNR and CDR2 FQNEAQ (reference sequence). The V gene end was trimmed by 8 bases and the J gene end by 4 bases; junction bases not matched to a gene: 7. Here the CDR3 reads CASSPGQLYGYTF. The CDR3 region has the DNA TGTGCCAGCTCACCGGGACAGCTCTATGGCTACACCTTC.

The sample holds a few counts of this clonotype. This rearrangement joins TRBV5-1 to TRBJ2-3; 7 bases line up with TRBD2. The germline CDR1 and CDR2 sequences are SGHRS and YFSETQ. This CDR3 has 14 residues. J gave up 2 bases and V 3 bases, and 3 bases lay outside the gene matches. The CDR3 protein is CASSWGGATDTQYF. The CDR3 DNA is TGCGCCAGCAGCTGGGGAGGGGCCACAGATACGCAGTATTTT.

This clonotype has a handful of counts. The chain is built from TRBV5-1 and TRBJ2-7; D gene unclear. The V gene's germline CDR1 is SGHRS and CDR2 YFSETQ. The CDR3 is 15 amino acids. V lost 4 bases to trimming and J lost 0 bases, with 14 bases between them. The CDR3: CASSPQGLHSYEQYF. Written as DNA, the CDR3 is TGCGCCAGCAGCCCCCAAGGCCTACACTCCTACGAGCAGTACTTC.

The J gene is TRBJ2-7, the V gene TRBV12-3 or TRBV12-4; perhaps TRBD1 as D (6 bases). Trimming pared 3 bases from V and 3 bases from J, leaving 21 bases between. CDR3 length: 17 amino acids. In DNA, the CDR3 is TGTGCCAGCAGTTTCCCTGGTTGGCAGGGGCACGGCTACGAGCAGTACTTC. Translating gives CASSFPGWQGHGYEQYF.

This clonotype was detected ten times or more. This chain joins TRBV7-2 and TRBJ1-2; the match to TRBD1 covers 8 bases. The CDR3 is 14 amino acids. Germline CDR1 reads SGHTA; CDR2 reads FQGNSA. The V and J ends lost 6 bases and 7 bases, in that order; junction bases with no gene match: 10. The CDR3 is CASRVSPGGSGYTF. The DNA of the CDR3 is TGTGCCAGCAGAGTTAGTCCAGGGGGCTCTGGCTACACCTTC.

This chain connects TRBV9 to TRBJ1-2; 8 positions match TRBD1. Germline CDR1 is SGDLS and CDR2 is YYNGEE. Trimming at V came to 5 bases and at J to 6 bases, leaving 12 bases not matched to a gene. This CDR3 region has 15 residues. The CDR3 nucleotides are TGTGCCAGCAGTCCCCCGACAGGGGAGTATCATGGCTACACCTTC. Amino acid sequence: CASSPPTGEYHGYTF.